Described below is a single TCR beta chain sequence and its context. What it recognizes is unknown. A sample-barcoded 5' primer and a J-beta primer mix were used in a second PCR of roughly 6 to 12 cycles. TCRdb reprocessed the 5' RACE reads with MiXCR, giving one entry per CDR3 protein. Here the sample spans 700,000 to 850,000 distinct CDR3 sequences, about 36% being singletons. These data come from a study of blood T cells in healthy people across ages. Study outcomes and limitations: A roughly linear fall in TCR beta diversity per million T cells was seen with increasing age. PBMCs left unsorted prevented a conclusive naive versus antigen-experienced comparison.

Input material: blood. The TCR sequence derives from a man aged 18 to 30 in good health.

In nucleotides, the CDR3 is TGTGCCAGCAGCGGGGGGGGCTACGGGGAGCTGTTTTTT. Amino acid sequence: CASSGGGYGELFF. The chain uses TRBV9 and TRBJ2-2, with TRBD2 as a possible D gene (7 bases). Germline V gene lookup returns CDR1 SGDLS and CDR2 YYNGEE. The CDR3 spans 13 residues. Trimming shortened V by 3 bases and J by 7 bases, and 10 bases separated the two germline ends.